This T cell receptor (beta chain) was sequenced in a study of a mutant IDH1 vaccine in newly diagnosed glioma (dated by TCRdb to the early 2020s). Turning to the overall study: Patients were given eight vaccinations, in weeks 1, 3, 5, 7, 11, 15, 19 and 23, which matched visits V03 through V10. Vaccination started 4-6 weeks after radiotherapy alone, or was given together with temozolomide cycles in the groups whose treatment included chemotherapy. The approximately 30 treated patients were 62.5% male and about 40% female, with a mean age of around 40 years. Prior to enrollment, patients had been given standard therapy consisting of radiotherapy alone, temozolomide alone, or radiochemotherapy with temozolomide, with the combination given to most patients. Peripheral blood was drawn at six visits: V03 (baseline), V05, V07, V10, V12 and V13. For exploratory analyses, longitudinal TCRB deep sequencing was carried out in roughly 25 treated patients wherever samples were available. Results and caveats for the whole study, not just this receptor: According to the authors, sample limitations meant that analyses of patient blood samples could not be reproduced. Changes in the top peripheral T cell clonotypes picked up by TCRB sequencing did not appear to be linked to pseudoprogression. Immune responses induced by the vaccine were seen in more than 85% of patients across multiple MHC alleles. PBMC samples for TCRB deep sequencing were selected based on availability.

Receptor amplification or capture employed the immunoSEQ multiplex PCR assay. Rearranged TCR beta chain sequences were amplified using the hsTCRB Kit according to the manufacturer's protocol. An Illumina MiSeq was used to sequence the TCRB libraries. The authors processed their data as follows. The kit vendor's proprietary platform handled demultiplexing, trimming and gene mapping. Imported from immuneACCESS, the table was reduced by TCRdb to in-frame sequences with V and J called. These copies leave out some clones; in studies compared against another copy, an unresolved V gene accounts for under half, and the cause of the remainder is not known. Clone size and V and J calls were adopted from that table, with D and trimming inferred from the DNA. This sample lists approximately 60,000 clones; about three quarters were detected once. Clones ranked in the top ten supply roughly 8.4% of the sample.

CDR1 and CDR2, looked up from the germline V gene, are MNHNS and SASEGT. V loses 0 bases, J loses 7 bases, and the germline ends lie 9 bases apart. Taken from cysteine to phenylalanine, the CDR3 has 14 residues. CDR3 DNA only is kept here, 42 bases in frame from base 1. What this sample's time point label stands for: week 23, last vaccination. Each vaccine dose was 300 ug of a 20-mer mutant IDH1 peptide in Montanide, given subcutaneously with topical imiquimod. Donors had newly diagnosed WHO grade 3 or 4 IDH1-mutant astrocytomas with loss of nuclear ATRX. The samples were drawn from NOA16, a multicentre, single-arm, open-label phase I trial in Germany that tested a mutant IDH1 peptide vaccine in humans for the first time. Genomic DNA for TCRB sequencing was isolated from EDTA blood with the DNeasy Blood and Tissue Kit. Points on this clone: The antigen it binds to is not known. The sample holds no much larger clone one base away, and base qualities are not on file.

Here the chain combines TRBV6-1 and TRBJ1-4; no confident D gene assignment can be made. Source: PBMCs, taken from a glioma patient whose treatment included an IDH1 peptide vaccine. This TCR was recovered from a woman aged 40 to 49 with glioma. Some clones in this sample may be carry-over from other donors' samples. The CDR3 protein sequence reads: CASSEAGVGEKLFF. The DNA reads TGTGCCAGCAGTGAAGCCGGGGTTGGTGAAAAACTGTTTTTT.